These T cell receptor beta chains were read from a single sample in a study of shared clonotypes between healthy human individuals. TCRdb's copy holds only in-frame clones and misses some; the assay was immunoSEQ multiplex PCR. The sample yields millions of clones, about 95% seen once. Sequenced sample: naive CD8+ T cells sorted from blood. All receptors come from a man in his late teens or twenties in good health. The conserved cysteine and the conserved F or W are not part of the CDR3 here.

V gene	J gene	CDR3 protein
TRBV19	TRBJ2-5	ASSTRQSQETQY
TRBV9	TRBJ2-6	ASSVVPEEKAFSGANVLT
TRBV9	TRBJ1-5	ASSPGDRENQPQH
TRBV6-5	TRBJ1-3	ASSPSAPPTIY
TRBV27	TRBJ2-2	ASSPRTAGDTGELF
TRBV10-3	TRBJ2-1	AISETAYNEQF
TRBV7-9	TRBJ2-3	ASSLPPLAGITDTQY
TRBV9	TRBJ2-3	ASTSVRGTDTQY
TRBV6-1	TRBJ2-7	ASSFRQDKAYEQY
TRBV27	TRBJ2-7	ASSLLAASFYEQY
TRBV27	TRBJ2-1	ASSLLTSGRGWDEQF
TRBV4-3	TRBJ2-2	ASSISVGNTGELF
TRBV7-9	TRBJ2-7	ASLPGGTDEQY
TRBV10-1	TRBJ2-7	ASSEGTGAGYEQY
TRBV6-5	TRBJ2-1	ASRQVAYNEQF
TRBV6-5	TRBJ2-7	ASSPGLSYEQY
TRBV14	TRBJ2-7	ASSQDLRGYEQY
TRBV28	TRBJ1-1	ASSLGIGTEAF
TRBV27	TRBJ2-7	ATTGYDSYEQY
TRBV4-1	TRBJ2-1	ASSPTSGQQF
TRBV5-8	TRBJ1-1	ASRGAGFSENTEAF
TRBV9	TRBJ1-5	ASSVALDQPQH
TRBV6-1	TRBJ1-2	ASTPGELNYGYT
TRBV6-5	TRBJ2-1	ASSVGTHEQF
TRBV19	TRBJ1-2	ASTEGGTGYGYT
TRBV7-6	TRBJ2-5	ASSLVGQETQY
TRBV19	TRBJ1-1	ASSTGTDENTEAF
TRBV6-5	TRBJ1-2	ASSYAGSYGYT
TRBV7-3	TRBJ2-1	ASSFLGDNEQF
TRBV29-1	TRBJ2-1	SVERGFGNEQF
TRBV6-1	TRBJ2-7	ASSEDPFLEELEGGEQY
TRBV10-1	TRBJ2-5	ASSEARRETQY
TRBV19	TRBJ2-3	ASSSKRDTQY
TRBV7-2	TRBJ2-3	ASSLGGVSTDTQY
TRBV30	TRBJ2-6	AWSTGAGANVLT
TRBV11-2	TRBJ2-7	ASAYSPGYEQY
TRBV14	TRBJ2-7	ASSQGTVIFDEQY
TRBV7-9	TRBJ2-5	ASSSRLAGGPEETQY
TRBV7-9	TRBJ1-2	ASSGAGQGHGYT
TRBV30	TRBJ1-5	AWSVLTGGNQPQH
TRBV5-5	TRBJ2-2	ASSLRDRNTGELF
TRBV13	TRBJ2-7	ASSLFGSGNYEQY
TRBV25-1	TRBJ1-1	ASRTMNTEAF
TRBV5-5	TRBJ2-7	ASIGSNEQY
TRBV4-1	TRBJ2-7	ASDGLTKLAQSYEQY